What follows are 2 T cell receptor beta chains derived from one specimen sequenced in a study of human T cells and chemical hapten exposure. The time point denotes: patch test 1, 2 weeks after DPC sensitization. Described treatment: therapeutic diphenylcyclopropenone sensitization with weekly scalp DPC. One entry per CDR3 protein results from TCRdb running MiXCR on the RACE reads. This sample has 75,000 to 100,000 distinct CDR3 sequences, with around 11% found just once. The starting material was whole blood, obtained in connection with sensitization to the hapten diphenylcyclopropenone (DPC). The receptors come from a woman aged 40 to 55 with alopecia areata. Some clones in this sample may be carry-over from other donors' samples.

The chain couples TRBV19 to TRBJ1-5; perhaps TRBD1 as D (6 bases). In germline, CDR1 is LNHDA, CDR2 SQIVND (reference sequence). Trimming stripped 3 bases from V and 4 bases from J, with 16 bases between. The CDR3 spans 16 residues. The CDR3 region is CASSIWQGRGNQPQHF. DNA of the CDR3: TGTGCCAGTAGTATCTGGCAGGGGAGGGGAAATCAGCCCCAGCATTTT.

Notes on this clonotype: With a much larger clone just one base away, this may be a read error. The chain is built from TRBV27 and TRBJ2-7, with a tentative D call TRBD2 (5 bases). Germline CDR1 and CDR2: MNHEY and SMNVEV (reference sequence). The V and J ends lost 5 bases and 5 bases respectively, with 13 bases between them. The CDR3 totals 13 residues. The CDR3 region has the DNA TGTGCCAGCAGTACCAGGAGGTCTAACGAGCAGTACTTC. Translating gives CASSTRRSNEQYF.